This T cell receptor beta chain derives from a study of shared clonotypes between healthy human individuals. The CDR3 is made up of 14 amino acids. Germline V gene data show CDR1 as SGHTA and CDR2 as FQGNSA. Between the trimmed V and J ends, which lost 5 bases and 8 bases, there was a span of 16 bases. CD8 cells classed as naive were CD45RO-negative and positively selected for CCR7, excluding terminally differentiated effector memory CD45RA+ cells. Profiling relied on immunoSEQ multiplex PCR, and the TCRdb table lists in-frame clones only, not all of them. The sample has hundreds of thousands of clones, 85% to 95% seen once; the top ten hold about 0.11%.

The receptor comes from a woman aged 25-40 years in good health. The V gene is TRBV7-2, the J gene TRBJ2-1, with D hard to call. Material for sequencing was naive CD8+ T cells sorted from blood. The CDR3 here is CASSGDLAWDEQFF. As DNA, the CDR3 is TGTGCCAGCAGCGGGGATTTGGCGTGGGATGAGCAGTTCTTC.